The present TCR beta chain was sequenced within a study of a mutant IDH1 vaccine in newly diagnosed glioma. As for the study in general: Eight vaccinations reached patients in weeks 1, 3, 5, 7, 11, 15, 19 and 23. The start of vaccination came 4-6 weeks after radiotherapy alone, or with temozolomide cycles. Patients under treatment included approximately 60% males and about 40% females and had a mean age of around 40 years.

Comment on this clone: The antigen is not known.

Some clones are missing from TCRdb's copy, which holds only in-frame ones; the method was immunoSEQ multiplex PCR. The sample holds about 20,000 clones; around 82% are singletons and the top ten take less than 15%. Documented time point: week 23, last vaccination. Topical imiquimod was applied with each vaccine dose, which held 300 ug of mutant IDH1 20-mer peptide. Donor tumors were new WHO grade 3 or 4 IDH1-mutant, ATRX-lost astrocytomas. Sequenced material: PBMCs, taken from a glioma patient whose treatment included an IDH1 peptide vaccine. The sequence derives from a man younger than 40 with glioma.

Here the CDR3 DNA reads TGTGCCAGCAGGGGACAGAATAATGAAAAACTGTTTTTT. It codes for CASRGQNNEKLFF. V gene TRBV27 combines with J gene TRBJ1-4, with 7 nucleotides matching TRBD1. The CDR3 sequence is 13 residues long. The germline V gene encodes CDR1 MNHEY and CDR2 SMNVEV (reference sequence). V trimming: 6 bases; J trimming: 4 bases; junction bases outside the gene matches: 2.